Presented here are 6 T cell receptor beta chains from one specimen sequenced in a study of immune characterization of retroperitoneal liposarcoma (dated by TCRdb to between 2017 and 2020). Libraries were made using PCR. The sequencer listed for this sample is NextSeq 500. The public reads were quality trimmed at Q25 with fastp and then assembled into clones with MiXCR by TCRdb, keeping productive beta chains. Here each entry gathers all rows of one CDR3 protein and keeps the most common genes and DNA. Across this sample there are around 13,000 distinct CDR3 sequences, with roughly 44% seen only once. The ten largest clonotypes hold roughly an eighth of the sample. Sequencing was performed on tumor tissue. These receptors were collected from a female donor with retroperitoneal liposarcoma.

The rearrangement uses TRBV7-2 and TRBJ2-1; the D gene is possibly TRBD2 (6 bases). Germline loops: CDR1 SGHTA, CDR2 FQGNSA. Trimming left V 1 base short and J 13 bases short, with 23 bases between. The CDR3 totals 16 residues. CDR3 nucleotide sequence: TGTGCCAGCAGCTTAGGTTCCGCGGGGTCCCAAGAGACCCAGTTCTTC. Protein sequence: CASSLGSAGSQETQFF. The full variable domain, completed using reference TRBV7-2 and TRBJ2-1, is GAGVSQSPSNKVTEKGKDVELRCDPISGHTALYWYRQSLGQGLEFLIYFQGNSAPDKSGLPSDRFSAERTGGSVSTLTIQRTQQEDSAVYLCASSLGSAGSQETQFFGPGTRLTVL.

This clonotype is labeled as medium-sized. The genes are TRBV7-2 and TRBJ2-5, with D maybe TRBD1 (5 bases). The last part of the DNA fits TRBJ2-7 better; the J call may be wrong. Germline V gene sequence: CDR1 SGHTA, CDR2 FQGNSA. CDR3 length: 14 residues. The DNA of the CDR3 is TGTGCCAGCAGCTTGATAGGGGTACCGTACGAGCAGTACTTC. This codes for CASSLIGVPYEQYF.

This clonotype was counted only a few times. The rearrangement joins TRBV6-6 to TRBJ2-1; D gene ambiguous. Looked up from germline, CDR1 is MNHNY and CDR2 is SVGAGI (reference sequence). The V end lost 1 base, the J end lost 10 bases, and 8 bases lay between the germline ends. This CDR3 has 12 amino acids. The CDR3, as DNA: TGTGCCAGCAGTTACTTTTCATCCGAGCAGTTCTTC. It is translated as CASSYFSSEQFF.

This sequence joins TRBV12-3 or TRBV12-4 and TRBJ2-4; 7 nucleotides align to TRBD1. The assigned J gene may be wrong: the sequence end matches TRBJ2-7 better. This CDR3 is built from 14 residues. The CDR3 DNA reads TGTGCCAGCAGTTCCGGGGACAGCTCCTACGAGCAGTACTTC. Protein sequence: CASSSGDSSYEQYF.

The chain joins TRBV7-2 to TRBJ2-1, with 7 positions matching TRBD2. The J call may not be correct, given that the DNA end is closer to TRBJ2-5. The CDR3 sequence is 14 residues long. The V gene's germline CDR1 is SGHTA and CDR2 FQGNSA. Written as DNA, the CDR3 is TGTGCCAGCAGCTCTGGACTAGTCGGGGAGACCCAGTACTTC. Translation: CASSSGLVGETQYF.

To note about this clonotype: A much larger clone lies a single base off, so this may be a read error. The rearrangement uses TRBV7-2 and TRBJ2-1; D may be TRBD1 or TRBD2 (5 bases each). Germline loops: CDR1 SGHTA, CDR2 FQGNSA. The V gene lost 1 base and the J gene lost 11 bases, with 9 bases spanning the gap. The CDR3 is made up of 12 amino acids. CDR3 in amino acids: CASSLVRGKQFF. CDR3 in DNA: TGTGCCAGCAGCTTAGTGAGGGGCAAGCAGTTCTTC.